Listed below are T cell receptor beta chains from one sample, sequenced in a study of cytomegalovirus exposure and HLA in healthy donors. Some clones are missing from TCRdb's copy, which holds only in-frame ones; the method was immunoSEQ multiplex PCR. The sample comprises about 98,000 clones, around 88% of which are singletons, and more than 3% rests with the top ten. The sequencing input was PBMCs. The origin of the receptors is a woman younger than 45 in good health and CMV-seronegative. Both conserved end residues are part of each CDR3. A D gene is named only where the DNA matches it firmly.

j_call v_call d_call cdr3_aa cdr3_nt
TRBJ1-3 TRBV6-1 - CASRGIHSKNTIYF TGTGCCAGCAGGGGCATACATTCCAAAAACACCATATATTTT
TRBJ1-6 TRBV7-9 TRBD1 CASRTDRDNSPLHF TGTGCCAGCCGCACCGACAGGGATAATTCACCCCTCCACTTT
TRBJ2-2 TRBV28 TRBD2 CASSLWTSGWNTGELFF TGTGCCAGCAGTTTATGGACTAGCGGGTGGAACACCGGGGAGCTGTTTTTT
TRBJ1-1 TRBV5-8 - CASSSTGFGALTEAFF TGTGCCAGCAGCTCGACAGGCTTCGGGGCCTTAACTGAAGCTTTCTTT
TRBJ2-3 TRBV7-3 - CASSLFFKAGPGTDTQYF TGTGCCAGCAGCTTATTTTTCAAGGCGGGACCCGGCACAGATACGCAGTATTTT
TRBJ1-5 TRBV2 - CASSDEANQPQHF TGTGCCAGCAGTGATGAGGCTAATCAGCCCCAGCATTTT
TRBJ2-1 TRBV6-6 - CATHNARGMLDEQFF TGTGCCACCCACAATGCGAGGGGGATGTTAGATGAGCAGTTCTTC
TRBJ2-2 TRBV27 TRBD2 CATFTSGRATRLGELFF TGTGCCACTTTCACTAGCGGGAGGGCCACTCGACTCGGGGAGCTGTTTTTT
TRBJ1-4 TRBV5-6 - CASSARDRNEKLFF TGTGCCAGCAGCGCCCGGGATCGTAATGAAAAACTGTTTTTT
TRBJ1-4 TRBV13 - CASSSNRGLDEKLFF TGTGCCAGCAGCTCTAACCGCGGCCTAGATGAAAAACTGTTTTTT